The 10 T cell receptor beta chains reported below all come from one sample, sequenced in a study of control samples from healthy donors and cancer patients. Data came from immunoSEQ multiplex PCR; TCRdb stores just in-frame clones and leaves some out. This table has more than 20,000 clones, roughly 88% appearing once. Sequenced sample: PBMCs. These receptors were collected from a man aged 45-65 years with lung cancer.

The chain carries TRBV2 and TRBJ1-5; D is unresolved. Germline values: CDR1 SNHLY, CDR2 FYNNEI. Deletions cut 5 bases from V and 3 bases from J, with 11 bases between. This CDR3 contains 14 residues. The CDR3 spells CASSPRQVNQPQHF. CDR3 DNA sequence: TGTGCCAGCAGTCCCCGACAAGTCAATCAGCCCCAGCATTTT.

This clone was seen just once. This chain connects TRBV30 to TRBJ1-2; a possible D gene is TRBD1 (6 bases). CDR3 size: 13 residues. Germline CDR1 reads GTSNPN; CDR2 reads SVGIG (reference sequence). V was cut by 5 bases and J by 4 bases, with 14 bases left in between. The CDR3 loop is CAWARGEGYGYTF. The CDR3 bases are TGTGCCTGGGCCAGGGGAGAAGGCTATGGCTACACCTTC.

This chain joins TRBV5-1 and TRBJ2-3, with unresolved D. This CDR3 contains 13 residues. Germline V gives CDR1 SGHRS, CDR2 YFSETQ. V dropped 5 bases and J dropped 1 base, with 8 bases sitting between them. The CDR3 DNA reads as TGCGCCAGCAGTCTACGCCGCACAGATACGCAGTATTTT. Translating gives CASSLRRTDTQYF.

This chain connects TRBV5-4 to TRBJ1-3; D remains ambiguous. Trimming stripped 4 bases from V and 0 bases from J, with 5 bases between. Germline V gives CDR1 SGHNT, CDR2 YYREEE (reference sequence). This CDR3 has 13 residues. The CDR3 DNA reads as TGTGCCAGCAGCCGGACCTCTGGAAACACCATATATTTT. Translation: CASSRTSGNTIYF.

V and J are TRBV3-1 (or the pseudogene TRBV3-2) and TRBJ2-7; D might be TRBD2 (5 bases). The ends were cut back, 4 bases at V and 9 bases at J, with 16 bases in the middle. CDR3 length: 13 amino acids. The germline V gene encodes CDR1 LGHDT and CDR2 YNNKEL (reference sequence). CDR3 nucleotide sequence: TGTGCCAGCAGCCCCGGGGTAACTACGGCGCAGTACTTC. Residues: CASSPGVTTAQYF.

This rearrangement joins TRBV7-8 to TRBJ2-2; D call uncertain. The CDR3 has 17 residues. Deletions cut 5 bases from V and 1 base from J, with 17 bases between. The germline gives CDR1 SGHVS, CDR2 FQNEAQ. CDR3 protein: CASSHPRTRQNTGELFF. The CDR3 nucleotides are TGTGCCAGCAGCCACCCACGAACGAGACAGAACACCGGGGAGCTGTTTTTT.

V usage is TRBV19 and J usage is TRBJ2-1; 8 nucleotides agree with TRBD2. The CDR3 spans 15 residues. Germline trimming cut 3 bases from V and 2 bases from J; bases unmatched to any gene: 3. Looked up from germline, CDR1 is LNHDA and CDR2 is SQIVND (reference sequence). The CDR3 sequence: CASSMGRGAYNEQFF. In DNA form, the CDR3 reads TGTGCCAGTAGTATGGGGCGGGGGGCCTACAATGAGCAGTTCTTC.

V usage is TRBV6-5 and J usage is TRBJ1-2, with 7 bases fitting TRBD1. The CDR3 has 13 amino acids. The germline gives CDR1 MNHEY, CDR2 SVGAGI. V lost 3 bases and J lost 6; bases outside the gene matches: 4. The CDR3 loop reads CASSYRQGDGYTF. In DNA form, the CDR3 reads TGTGCCAGCAGTTATCGGCAGGGGGATGGCTACACCTTC.

The chain uses TRBV5-1 and TRBJ1-5; no clear D. V lost 1 base and J 10 bases, leaving 12 bases between the germline ends. Germline V gene data show CDR1 as SGHRS and CDR2 as YFSETQ. CDR3 length equals 13 residues. The CDR3, as DNA: TGCGCCAGCAGCTTGTCCGGGAACGGACCCCAGCATTTT. It is translated as CASSLSGNGPQHF.

The rearrangement joins TRBV9 to TRBJ2-7; D is undetermined. V gave up 4 bases and J gave up 2 bases, with 13 bases separating them. This CDR3 contains 14 residues. The germline CDR1 and CDR2 sequences are SGDLS and YYNGEE. Here the CDR3 DNA reads TGTGCCAGCAGCTACCTAGAGACAACCTACGAGCAGTACTTC. Translated: CASSYLETTYEQYF. The whole variable domain, filled in from reference TRBV9 and TRBJ2-7, reads DSGVTQTPKHLITATGQRVTLRCSPRSGDLSVYWYQQSLDQGLQFLIQYYNGEERAKGNILERFSAQQFPDLHSELNLSSLELGDSALYFCASSYLETTYEQYFGPGTRLTVT.